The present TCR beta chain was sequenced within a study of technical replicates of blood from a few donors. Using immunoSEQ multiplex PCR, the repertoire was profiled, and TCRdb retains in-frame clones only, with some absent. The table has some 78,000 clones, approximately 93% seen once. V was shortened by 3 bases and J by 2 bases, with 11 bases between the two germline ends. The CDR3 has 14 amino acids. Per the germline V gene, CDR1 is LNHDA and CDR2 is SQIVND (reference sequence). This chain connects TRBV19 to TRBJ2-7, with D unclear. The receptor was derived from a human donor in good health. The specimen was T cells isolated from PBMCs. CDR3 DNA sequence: TGTGCCAGTAGTATTGGTCAGTCCACCTACGAGCAGTACTTC. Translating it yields CASSIGQSTYEQYF.